This T cell receptor beta chain was captured in a study of T cells in tuberculosis (dated by TCRdb to the late 2010s). Background on the whole study: In the study, CD1B tetramers and high-throughput TCR immunosequencing were combined to characterize T cells specific for the mycobacterial lipid antigen glucose monomycolate (GMM). With over 8 people per group, a South African clinical cohort compared IGRA-negative adolescents, IGRA-positive adolescents with latent tuberculosis, and adults with active tuberculosis.

General findings and caveats noted by the study authors: Smaller NN-distances were partly driven by shorter CDR3-alpha lengths in active tuberculosis patients, and statistical significance was not reached for the TCR-beta difference. A classifier using the diverse GMM-specific repertoire reached roughly 89% accuracy (AUROC about 0.91), compared with 70% to 75% accuracy using GEM motif frequencies. Clinical samples were selected based on the availability of cryopreserved specimens, with adults included as active tuberculosis cases and adolescents included as controls. Compared with IGRA-negative controls, TCR-alpha repertoires from active tuberculosis had smaller mean NN-distances to GMM-specific TCRs, which suggests clonal expansion of these TCRs.

Spanning cysteine to phenylalanine, the CDR3 consists of 14 amino acids. The read is trimmed to its CDR3 DNA, 42 bases read in frame from base 1. The germline V gene (reference sequence) yields LNHNV for CDR1 and YYDKDF for CDR2. The germline V end is reduced by 0 bases and the J end by 4 bases; junction bases left unmatched: 1. The immunoSEQ multiplex PCR assay was used to generate TCR libraries, with TCR-beta and/or TCR-alpha/delta assays applied to each sample. Amplified TCR libraries were sequenced on the Illumina high-throughput platform. From the authors' description of their analysis: Clustering and dimensionality reduction were performed using pairwise TCRdist distances among GMM-specific receptors from ex vivo sorted or in vitro expanded T cells. Each clinical repertoire received a mean NN-distance score, defined as the average TCRdist to the nearest 10% of tetramer-positive reference sequences. GEM TCR motif frequency was computed as the fraction of unique TCRs matching known GEM sequences by V/J usage and CDR3 length. Active tuberculosis was classified by linear discriminant analysis with leave-one-out cross-validation, implemented in scikit-learn. TCRdb's version of the immuneACCESS table is confined to in-frame rearrangements and falls short of the full clone set. An unresolved V gene accounts for under half of the shortfall where checked; the remainder is of unknown origin. That table gives V, J and clone size, and the DNA gave D and trimming. The sample table shows fewer than 40,000 clones, and approximately 93% are seen once. The ten largest account for roughly 8% of the sample.

At study entry, adolescents were screened for latent tuberculosis infection using a tuberculin skin test and the QuantiFERON-TB GOLD In-Tube IGRA. Immunosequencing was performed on unsorted cryopreserved PBMC and covered 100,000 or so T cells per clinical donor on average. Eleven high schools in the Worcester region of the Western Cape, South Africa, served as enrollment sites for adolescents aged 12 to 18 years. About 10 M. tuberculosis-infected adolescents and about 10 uninfected adolescents were selected, with the two groups matched for age and sex. For the adolescents, PBMC were isolated by density centrifugation from freshly drawn heparinized blood and then cryopreserved. Regarding this clone: There is no known antigen for this receptor. The input lacks base qualities; no much larger clone sits a single base away.

Input material: PBMCs. The source of this sequence is a donor between 5 and 29 years old with latent tuberculosis or without tuberculosis infection. The chain is assembled from TRBV15 and TRBJ2-3, with TRBD1 identical over 7 junction bases. The DNA reads as follows: TGTGCCACCAGCAGAGATCAGGGGGCAGATACGCAGTATTTT. This is translated as CATSRDQGADTQYF.